This is a list of T cell receptor beta chains from one sample in a study of technical replicates of blood from a few donors. Using immunoSEQ multiplex PCR, the repertoire was profiled, and TCRdb retains in-frame clones only, with some absent. The sample lists roughly 68,000 clones, about 97% occurring once. Specimen: T cells isolated from PBMCs. The source of these receptors is a human donor in good health. CDR3s include the opening cysteine and the closing phenylalanine or tryptophan. The D gene is left open where the match is weak. Clone size is shown for a subset of rows, as once, few, many or a class of expanded clone.

j_call v_call d_call clone_size cdr3_aa cdr3_nt
TRBJ1-5 TRBV2 TRBD1 . CASSEWGQSYSNQPQHF TGTGCCAGCAGTGAATGGGGACAGTCGTATAGCAATCAGCCCCAGCATTTT
TRBJ2-7 TRBV19 TRBD2 . CASSPRGLQNEQYF TGTGCCAGTAGTCCGCGGGGACTACAAAACGAGCAGTACTTC
TRBJ1-1 TRBV4-1 . . CASSQVVNLITEAFF TGCGCCAGCAGCCAAGTAGTCAATCTAATCACTGAAGCTTTCTTT
TRBJ2-1 TRBV4-2 TRBD1 . CASSQDGTGLYEQFF TGTGCCAGCAGCCAAGACGGGACAGGGTTATATGAGCAGTTCTTC
TRBJ2-5 TRBV13 TRBD1 . CASSRDRGPETQYF TGTGCCAGCAGCAGGGACAGGGGGCCGGAGACCCAGTACTTC
TRBJ1-5 TRBV29-1 TRBD1 . CSVLTGQANQPQHF TGCAGCGTTCTCACTGGACAGGCTAATCAGCCCCAGCATTTT
TRBJ2-7 TRBV27 . once CASSLKVKGSPPFLASPSYEQYF TGTGCCAGCAGTTTAAAAGTGAAGGGGTCCCCTCCTTTCCTTGCTTCCCCCTCCTACGAGCAGTACTTC
TRBJ1-1 TRBV4-1 . . CASSQEGSLNTEAFF TGCGCCAGCAGCCAAGAGGGCAGCCTGAACACTGAAGCTTTCTTT
TRBJ2-1 TRBV4-1 TRBD2 few CASSQGLAGNNEQFF TGCGCCAGCAGCCAAGGACTAGCGGGGAACAATGAGCAGTTCTTC
TRBJ2-2 TRBV5-1 TRBD1 . CASRGVLGQGTSGELFF TGCGCCAGCAGAGGGGTCTTAGGACAGGGAACGTCCGGGGAGCTGTTTTTT
TRBJ1-1 TRBV30 TRBD1 once CAGGQDNTEAFF TGTGCCGGAGGACAGGATAACACTGAAGCTTTCTTT
TRBJ1-4 TRBV7-9 . . CASSLQGFNEKLFF TGTGCCAGCAGCCTACAGGGATTTAATGAAAAACTGTTTTTT
TRBJ1-2 TRBV6-5 . . CASSYPRQEAPGGYTF TGTGCCAGCAGTTACCCCAGACAGGAGGCGCCCGGTGGCTACACCTTC
TRBJ2-7 TRBV7-9 TRBD1 . CASTLTGVSYEQYF TGTGCCAGCACCTTGACAGGGGTCTCCTACGAGCAGTACTTC
TRBJ1-3 TRBV10-3 . . CAVSSTGSGNTIYF TGTGCCGTTTCCTCCACAGGGAGTGGAAACACCATATATTTT
TRBJ2-2 TRBV7-3 . . CASSFQGTGGELFF TGTGCCAGCAGCTTCCAGGGAACCGGCGGGGAGCTGTTTTTT
TRBJ2-1 TRBV6-5 TRBD2 . CASSYSGGRAVHEQFF TGTGCCAGCAGTTACTCAGGCGGGAGGGCCGTCCATGAGCAGTTCTTC
TRBJ2-3 TRBV29-1 . . CSVVGEGLDF TGCAGCGTTGTAGGGGAAGGGCTGGATTTT
TRBJ1-2 TRBV10-3 . . CAISEEGTTNYGYTF TGTGCCATCAGTGAGGAAGGGACAACTAACTATGGCTACACCTTC
TRBJ2-1 TRBV9 . once CASSIRRGNEQFF TGTGCCAGCAGCATCCGTAGGGGAAATGAGCAGTTCTTC
TRBJ2-7 TRBV7-3 TRBD1 . CASSPFPRTGEPYEQYF TGTGCCAGCAGCCCATTCCCCCGGACAGGGGAACCCTACGAGCAGTACTTC
TRBJ2-7 TRBV6-1 TRBD1 . CASRELTGDKSYEQYF TGTGCCAGCAGGGAACTCACAGGGGATAAATCCTACGAGCAGTACTTC
TRBJ2-3 TRBV14 . . CASSQVEADYTDTQYF TGTGCCAGCAGCCAAGTGGAGGCAGATTACACAGATACGCAGTATTTT
TRBJ1-3 TRBV4-1 . . CASSQGTGRSSGNTIYF TGCGCCAGCAGCCAAGGTACAGGGCGAAGCTCTGGAAACACCATATATTTT
TRBJ2-5 TRBV5-8 TRBD1 once CASSWGTGQETQYF TGTGCCAGCAGCTGGGGGACAGGGCAAGAGACCCAGTACTTC
TRBJ1-1 TRBV28 . . CASSGGGENTEAFF TGTGCCAGCAGTGGAGGGGGGGAGAACACTGAAGCTTTCTTT
TRBJ2-3 TRBV19 TRBD2 . CASLPSGRGGVDTQYF TGTGCCAGTCTACCTAGCGGGAGAGGTGGGGTAGATACGCAGTATTTT
TRBJ2-7 TRBV6-5 . . CASSYSVTYEQYF TGTGCCAGCAGTTACTCCGTTACCTACGAGCAGTACTTC
TRBJ1-2 TRBV9 TRBD1 once CASSAGQGPYGYTF TGTGCCAGCAGCGCCGGACAGGGGCCCTATGGCTACACCTTC
TRBJ1-2 TRBV28 . once CASSFYERYTF TGTGCCAGCAGTTTCTATGAGCGCTACACCTTC
TRBJ2-3 TRBV5-6 . . CASKPGAVDTQYF TGTGCCAGCAAGCCGGGAGCGGTAGATACGCAGTATTTT
TRBJ1-1 TRBV9 . . CASSPWGRRGTEAFF TGTGCCAGCAGCCCTTGGGGGCGCAGGGGCACTGAAGCTTTCTTT
TRBJ1-1 TRBV7-9 TRBD1 . CASSSFQGATEAFF TGTGCCAGCAGCTCATTTCAGGGGGCCACTGAAGCTTTCTTT
TRBJ2-7 TRBV12-5 TRBD2 . CASGLALAGVSYEQYF TGTGCTAGTGGTTTGGCCCTAGCGGGGGTCTCATACGAGCAGTACTTC
TRBJ1-4 TRBV10-3 . . CAIKGRVDEKLFF TGTGCCATCAAAGGCAGGGTCGATGAAAAACTGTTTTTT
TRBJ2-7 TRBV11-3 . . CASSQSGYEQYF TGTGCCAGCAGCCAAAGCGGGTACGAGCAGTACTTC
TRBJ1-2 TRBV13 TRBD1 . CASSFTGVNGYTF TGTGCCAGCAGCTTTACAGGGGTAAATGGCTACACCTTC
TRBJ2-5 TRBV7-3 TRBD2 . CASSDPLAGRETQYF TGTGCCAGCAGCGACCCACTAGCGGGGAGAGAGACCCAGTACTTC
TRBJ1-5 TRBV4-2 . . CASSQEWAGNQPQHF TGTGCCAGCAGCCAAGAGTGGGCAGGAAATCAGCCCCAGCATTTT
TRBJ2-7 TRBV7-6 . . CASSSPLQLGEQYF TGTGCCAGCAGTTCCCCTTTACAGCTGGGCGAGCAGTACTTC
TRBJ2-5 TRBV5-1 . . CASSRDYQETQYF TGCGCCAGCAGCCGCGACTATCAAGAGACCCAGTACTTC
TRBJ2-1 TRBV6-5 TRBD2 . CASRNRLAGWNEQFF TGTGCCAGCAGAAACAGACTAGCGGGATGGAATGAGCAGTTCTTC
TRBJ2-1 TRBV2 TRBD2 . CASSWTSSMNEQFF TGTGCCAGCAGCTGGACTAGTTCCATGAATGAGCAGTTCTTC
TRBJ2-6 TRBV9 . . CASSVAGSGANVLTF TGTGCCAGCAGCGTAGCAGGGTCTGGGGCCAACGTCCTGACTTTC
TRBJ2-2 TRBV29-1 . once CSVEVNLGPGELFF TGCAGCGTTGAAGTTAACTTGGGCCCCGGGGAGCTGTTTTTT
TRBJ1-1 TRBV6-6 TRBD1 once CASLGQGAFF TGTGCCAGCTTAGGACAGGGAGCTTTCTTT
TRBJ1-5 TRBV6-5 . . CASRLTNSNQPQHF TGTGCCAGCAGGCTTACAAATAGCAATCAGCCCCAGCATTTT
TRBJ2-1 TRBV9 . once CASSVGPLGSVSYNEQFF TGTGCCAGCAGCGTAGGTCCCCTAGGAAGCGTCTCCTACAATGAGCAGTTCTTC
TRBJ1-1 TRBV18 TRBD1 . CASSLTGGDRQPRAFF TGTGCCAGCTCACTGACAGGGGGCGACAGGCAGCCTCGGGCTTTCTTT
TRBJ1-2 TRBV6-5 TRBD1 . CASRSGTGQGYTF TGTGCCAGCAGATCCGGGACAGGTCAGGGCTACACCTTC
TRBJ2-7 TRBV4-1 . . CASSQDVESYEQYF TGCGCCAGCAGCCAAGATGTTGAGTCCTACGAGCAGTACTTC
TRBJ1-5 TRBV30 TRBD1 . CAWSAGQGGFSNQPQHF TGTGCCTGGAGTGCCGGACAGGGCGGATTTAGCAATCAGCCCCAGCATTTT
TRBJ2-2 TRBV5-1 . . CASSLPGVGIGELFF TGCGCCAGCAGCTTACCCGGGGTGGGGATCGGGGAGCTGTTTTTT
TRBJ1-1 TRBV7-6 . . CASSTGGSEAFF TGTGCCAGCAGCACCGGGGGGTCTGAAGCTTTCTTT
TRBJ1-2 TRBV25-1 TRBD1 . CASSAGTGYNGYTF TGTGCCAGCAGTGCCGGGACAGGGTATAATGGCTACACCTTC